The rows below give T cell receptor beta chains drawn from one sample of a study of shared clonotypes between healthy human individuals. Clones were sequenced by immunoSEQ multiplex PCR, and TCRdb holds only the in-frame ones, with some missing. The sample has millions of clones; around 94% are singletons. The sequencing sample was made of naive CD4+ T cells sorted from blood. The receptor set was obtained from a man aged 18 to 30 in good health. The CDR3 runs from the conserved cysteine through the conserved F or W. The order of the fields is J gene, D gene, V gene, clone size, CDR3 protein, CDR3 DNA. The D gene is left open where the match is weak. Not every row has a clone size; where given, it reads once, few, many or a size class.

j_call: TRBJ1-5; d_call: -; v_call: TRBV5-5; clone_size: -; cdr3_aa: CASSLGPPAGNQPQHF; cdr3_nt: TGTGCCAGCAGCTTGGGTCCCCCGGCGGGCAATCAGCCCCAGCATTTT
j_call: TRBJ2-7; d_call: TRBD2; v_call: TRBV5-1; clone_size: -; cdr3_aa: CASSPGGTTYEQYF; cdr3_nt: TGCGCCAGCAGCCCGGGAGGGACTACCTACGAGCAGTACTTC
j_call: TRBJ1-5; d_call: -; v_call: TRBV11-2; clone_size: -; cdr3_aa: CASSLQSDQPRHF; cdr3_nt: TGTGCCAGCAGCTTGCAGTCGGATCAGCCCCGGCATTTT
j_call: TRBJ2-3; d_call: -; v_call: TRBV14; clone_size: once; cdr3_aa: CASSSPGTWGDTQYF; cdr3_nt: TGTGCCAGCAGCTCTCCCGGGACGTGGGGAGATACGCAGTATTTT
j_call: TRBJ2-7; d_call: TRBD1; v_call: TRBV6-5; clone_size: -; cdr3_aa: CASSGRDRNYEQYF; cdr3_nt: TGTGCCAGCAGTGGCCGGGACAGAAACTACGAGCAGTACTTC
j_call: TRBJ2-7; d_call: TRBD2; v_call: TRBV6-5; clone_size: -; cdr3_aa: CASSYSRGSGGYEQYF; cdr3_nt: TGTGCCAGCAGTTACTCGCGGGGTAGCGGGGGCTACGAGCAGTACTTC
j_call: TRBJ2-7; d_call: TRBD2; v_call: TRBV2; clone_size: once; cdr3_aa: CASRSGGYEQYF; cdr3_nt: TGTGCCAGCAGGTCGGGGGGATACGAGCAGTACTTC
j_call: TRBJ2-7; d_call: -; v_call: TRBV9; clone_size: -; cdr3_aa: CASSPPGTLSYEQYF; cdr3_nt: TGTGCCAGCAGCCCCCCTGGGACTCTTTCCTACGAGCAGTACTTC
j_call: TRBJ2-3; d_call: -; v_call: TRBV11-3; clone_size: -; cdr3_aa: CASSFTASDTQYF; cdr3_nt: TGTGCCAGCAGCTTCACAGCTTCAGATACGCAGTATTTT
j_call: TRBJ2-7; d_call: TRBD2; v_call: TRBV4-1; clone_size: -; cdr3_aa: CASSQGGVAGLYEQYF; cdr3_nt: TGCGCCAGCAGCCAAGGTGGGGTAGCGGGTTTGTACGAGCAGTACTTC
j_call: TRBJ2-5; d_call: -; v_call: TRBV7-2; clone_size: few; cdr3_aa: CASSLVQETQYF; cdr3_nt: TGTGCCAGCAGCTTAGTCCAAGAGACCCAGTACTTC
j_call: TRBJ1-1; d_call: TRBD1; v_call: TRBV18; clone_size: once; cdr3_aa: CASSLRGQGAVEAFF; cdr3_nt: TGTGCCAGCTCGCTTAGAGGACAGGGGGCGGTTGAAGCTTTCTTT
j_call: TRBJ1-1; d_call: -; v_call: TRBV30; clone_size: -; cdr3_aa: CAWSVSAPTEAFF; cdr3_nt: TGTGCCTGGAGTGTATCGGCACCTACTGAAGCTTTCTTT
j_call: TRBJ2-1; d_call: TRBD1; v_call: TRBV4-3; clone_size: -; cdr3_aa: CASSQVVGTGTYNEQFF; cdr3_nt: TGCGCCAGCAGCCAAGTGGTCGGGACAGGGACCTACAATGAGCAGTTCTTC
j_call: TRBJ2-5; d_call: -; v_call: TRBV18; clone_size: -; cdr3_aa: CASSPGTKETQYF; cdr3_nt: TGTGCCAGCTCACCAGGGACAAAAGAGACCCAGTACTTC
j_call: TRBJ2-3; d_call: -; v_call: TRBV19; clone_size: -; cdr3_aa: CASSIGRAFTDTQYF; cdr3_nt: TGTGCCAGTAGTATCGGGCGGGCCTTCACAGATACGCAGTATTTT
j_call: TRBJ1-4; d_call: TRBD1; v_call: TRBV30; clone_size: -; cdr3_aa: CAWRKQGASEKLFF; cdr3_nt: TGTGCCTGGAGGAAACAGGGGGCCTCTGAAAAACTGTTTTTT
j_call: TRBJ1-6; d_call: TRBD1; v_call: TRBV19; clone_size: -; cdr3_aa: CASQRQGSNSPLHF; cdr3_nt: TGTGCCAGTCAGAGACAGGGAAGCAATTCACCCCTCCACTTT
j_call: TRBJ2-5; d_call: -; v_call: TRBV7-6; clone_size: -; cdr3_aa: CASSRSPQGTQYF; cdr3_nt: TGTGCCAGCAGCCGTTCCCCCCAGGGGACCCAGTACTTC
j_call: TRBJ2-7; d_call: -; v_call: TRBV10-1; clone_size: -; cdr3_aa: CASSVPGNSF; cdr3_nt: TGCGCCAGCAGTGTTCCAGGGAATTCCTTC
j_call: TRBJ2-7; d_call: -; v_call: TRBV6-6; clone_size: -; cdr3_aa: CASRAAASYEQYF; cdr3_nt: TGTGCCAGCAGGGCTGCGGCCTCCTACGAGCAGTACTTC
j_call: TRBJ1-1; d_call: -; v_call: TRBV28; clone_size: -; cdr3_aa: CASRLWTVGDTEAFF; cdr3_nt: TGTGCCAGCAGACTCTGGACAGTAGGGGACACTGAAGCTTTCTTT
j_call: TRBJ2-5; d_call: -; v_call: TRBV14; clone_size: -; cdr3_aa: CASSPEETQYF; cdr3_nt: TGTGCCAGCAGCCCTGAAGAGACCCAGTACTTC
j_call: TRBJ2-1; d_call: -; v_call: TRBV5-1; clone_size: -; cdr3_aa: CASWDPLNNEQFF; cdr3_nt: TGCGCCAGTTGGGATCCCCTCAACAATGAGCAGTTCTTC
j_call: TRBJ2-1; d_call: TRBD1; v_call: TRBV11-3; clone_size: -; cdr3_aa: CASSLGATGINEQFF; cdr3_nt: TGTGCCAGCAGCTTAGGGGCGACAGGGATCAATGAGCAGTTCTTC
j_call: TRBJ2-1; d_call: TRBD1; v_call: TRBV5-1; clone_size: -; cdr3_aa: CASSLSGTGSYNEQFF; cdr3_nt: TGCGCCAGCAGCTTGTCCGGGACAGGGTCCTACAATGAGCAGTTCTTC
j_call: TRBJ2-2; d_call: TRBD2; v_call: TRBV7-3; clone_size: -; cdr3_aa: CASSSLAGLAGTLENTGELFF; cdr3_nt: TGTGCCAGCAGCTCATTAGCTGGGCTAGCGGGCACCTTAGAAAACACCGGGGAGCTGTTTTTT
j_call: TRBJ2-7; d_call: -; v_call: TRBV29-1; clone_size: -; cdr3_aa: CSVARVLEVEQYF; cdr3_nt: TGCAGCGTGGCCCGGGTATTAGAGGTCGAGCAGTACTTC
j_call: TRBJ2-7; d_call: -; v_call: TRBV19; clone_size: -; cdr3_aa: CASSSHYEQYF; cdr3_nt: TGTGCCAGTAGTTCCCACTACGAGCAGTACTTC
j_call: TRBJ1-5; d_call: -; v_call: TRBV19; clone_size: -; cdr3_aa: CASSVGEFGSQPQHF; cdr3_nt: TGTGCCAGTTCGGTAGGGGAGTTCGGGAGTCAGCCCCAGCATTTT
j_call: TRBJ1-1; d_call: -; v_call: TRBV19; clone_size: -; cdr3_aa: CASSITPPAGRAFF; cdr3_nt: TGTGCCAGTAGTATTACGCCCCCGGCAGGGCGGGCTTTCTTT
j_call: TRBJ1-1; d_call: -; v_call: TRBV19; clone_size: -; cdr3_aa: CASSSRGIAEAFF; cdr3_nt: TGTGCCAGTAGTTCTAGGGGCATCGCTGAAGCTTTCTTT
j_call: TRBJ1-2; d_call: TRBD1; v_call: TRBV5-1; clone_size: -; cdr3_aa: CASSPESGGLGGYTF; cdr3_nt: TGCGCCAGCAGCCCGGAATCAGGGGGCCTCGGCGGCTACACCTTC
j_call: TRBJ2-7; d_call: -; v_call: TRBV18; clone_size: -; cdr3_aa: CASSPPGRGADEQYF; cdr3_nt: TGTGCCAGCTCACCACCGGGTCGAGGAGCCGACGAGCAGTACTTC
j_call: TRBJ1-3; d_call: -; v_call: TRBV10-2; clone_size: -; cdr3_aa: CASSEPGAGNTIYF; cdr3_nt: TGCGCCAGCAGTGAACCAGGGGCTGGAAACACCATATATTTT
j_call: TRBJ1-1; d_call: -; v_call: TRBV10-3; clone_size: once; cdr3_aa: CAITPDRNTEAFF; cdr3_nt: TGTGCCATCACCCCGGACAGAAACACTGAAGCTTTCTTT
j_call: TRBJ2-7; d_call: -; v_call: TRBV4-1; clone_size: -; cdr3_aa: CASSPRVPILGEQYF; cdr3_nt: TGCGCCAGCAGCCCCAGGGTCCCGATTCTAGGAGAGCAGTACTTC
j_call: TRBJ2-7; d_call: -; v_call: TRBV28; clone_size: -; cdr3_aa: CASRFRSYEQYF; cdr3_nt: TGTGCCAGCCGGTTTCGATCCTACGAGCAGTACTTC
j_call: TRBJ1-5; d_call: -; v_call: TRBV10-2; clone_size: -; cdr3_aa: CASSDRVSNQPQHF; cdr3_nt: TGCGCCAGCAGTGATCGTGTTAGCAATCAGCCCCAGCATTTT
j_call: TRBJ2-3; d_call: -; v_call: TRBV10-3; clone_size: once; cdr3_aa: CAISDKGLSSTDTQYF; cdr3_nt: TGTGCCATCAGTGACAAAGGACTATCCTCCACAGATACGCAGTATTTT
j_call: TRBJ1-1; d_call: TRBD1; v_call: TRBV2; clone_size: few; cdr3_aa: CASRGQGNTEAFF; cdr3_nt: TGTGCCAGCAGGGGACAGGGGAACACTGAAGCTTTCTTT
j_call: TRBJ2-2; d_call: -; v_call: TRBV28; clone_size: -; cdr3_aa: CASSFFLYWPNTGELFF; cdr3_nt: TGTGCCAGCAGTTTTTTTCTGTACTGGCCGAACACCGGGGAGCTGTTTTTT
j_call: TRBJ2-1; d_call: -; v_call: TRBV5-4; clone_size: -; cdr3_aa: CASSFDQRVDYNEQFF; cdr3_nt: TGTGCCAGCAGCTTTGACCAGCGGGTCGACTACAATGAGCAGTTCTTC
j_call: TRBJ2-1; d_call: -; v_call: TRBV6-6; clone_size: once; cdr3_aa: CASTPRGGSYNEQFF; cdr3_nt: TGTGCCAGCACCCCGAGGGGCGGGTCCTACAATGAGCAGTTCTTC
j_call: TRBJ2-7; d_call: TRBD1; v_call: TRBV5-1; clone_size: -; cdr3_aa: CASSEGQEREQYF; cdr3_nt: TGCGCCAGCAGTGAAGGACAGGAAAGAGAGCAGTACTTC
j_call: TRBJ2-2; d_call: -; v_call: TRBV6-1; clone_size: -; cdr3_aa: CAGRTPNTGELFF; cdr3_nt: TGTGCCGGTCGGACTCCGAACACCGGGGAGCTGTTTTTT
j_call: TRBJ1-2; d_call: TRBD1; v_call: TRBV28; clone_size: once; cdr3_aa: CASSPTQGQANYGYTF; cdr3_nt: TGTGCCAGCAGCCCCACCCAAGGACAGGCTAACTATGGCTACACCTTC
j_call: TRBJ2-7; d_call: TRBD1; v_call: TRBV14; clone_size: -; cdr3_aa: CASSRGQGLYEQYF; cdr3_nt: TGTGCCAGCAGCCGCGGACAGGGGCTCTACGAGCAGTACTTC
j_call: TRBJ2-3; d_call: TRBD2; v_call: TRBV5-1; clone_size: -; cdr3_aa: CASSPSGGASGDTQYF; cdr3_nt: TGCGCCAGCAGCCCAAGCGGGGGGGCCTCTGGTGATACGCAGTATTTT
j_call: TRBJ1-1; d_call: TRBD1; v_call: TRBV7-9; clone_size: -; cdr3_aa: CASSSPRTGVFEGTEAFF; cdr3_nt: TGTGCCAGCAGCTCACCCCGGACAGGGGTTTTTGAGGGCACTGAAGCTTTCTTT
j_call: TRBJ2-2; d_call: -; v_call: TRBV5-6; clone_size: -; cdr3_aa: CASSLGPRYTGELFF; cdr3_nt: TGTGCCAGCAGCTTGGGGCCTAGGTATACCGGGGAGCTGTTTTTT
j_call: TRBJ2-1; d_call: TRBD1; v_call: TRBV11-2; clone_size: once; cdr3_aa: CASSLAGTGKHEQFF; cdr3_nt: TGTGCCAGCAGCTTAGCCGGGACAGGGAAACATGAGCAGTTCTTC
j_call: TRBJ1-1; d_call: -; v_call: TRBV6-5; clone_size: -; cdr3_aa: CASSYPWAAGGESFF; cdr3_nt: TGTGCCAGCAGTTACCCATGGGCCGCGGGCGGAGAGTCTTTCTTT
j_call: TRBJ2-5; d_call: TRBD2; v_call: TRBV7-8; clone_size: -; cdr3_aa: CASSAGGAETQYF; cdr3_nt: TGTGCCAGCTCAGCGGGGGGGGCAGAGACCCAGTACTTC
j_call: TRBJ2-3; d_call: -; v_call: TRBV19; clone_size: -; cdr3_aa: CASSIGRQADTQYF; cdr3_nt: TGTGCCAGTAGTATAGGGCGTCAAGCAGATACGCAGTATTTT
j_call: TRBJ2-5; d_call: -; v_call: TRBV2; clone_size: -; cdr3_aa: CASSVGRSETQYF; cdr3_nt: TGTGCCAGCAGTGTCGGCAGATCAGAGACCCAGTACTTC
j_call: TRBJ2-3; d_call: -; v_call: TRBV7-9; clone_size: once; cdr3_aa: CASSLLKADTQYF; cdr3_nt: TGTGCCAGCAGCTTACTGAAAGCAGATACGCAGTATTTT
j_call: TRBJ1-2; d_call: -; v_call: TRBV27; clone_size: -; cdr3_aa: CASSLLGGEGGGYTF; cdr3_nt: TGTGCCAGCAGTTTATTGGGGGGGGAAGGTGGTGGCTACACCTTC